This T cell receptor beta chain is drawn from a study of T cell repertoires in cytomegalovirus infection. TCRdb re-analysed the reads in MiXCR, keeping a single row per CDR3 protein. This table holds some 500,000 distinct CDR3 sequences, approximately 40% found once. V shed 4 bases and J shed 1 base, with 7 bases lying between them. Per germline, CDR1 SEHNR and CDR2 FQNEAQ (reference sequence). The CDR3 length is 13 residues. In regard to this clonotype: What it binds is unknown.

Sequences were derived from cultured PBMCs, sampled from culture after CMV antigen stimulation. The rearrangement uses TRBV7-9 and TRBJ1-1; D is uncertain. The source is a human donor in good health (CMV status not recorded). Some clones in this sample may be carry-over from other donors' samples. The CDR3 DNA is TGTGCCAGCAGCTCGCTCGGGAACACTGAAGCTTTCTTT. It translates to CASSSLGNTEAFF. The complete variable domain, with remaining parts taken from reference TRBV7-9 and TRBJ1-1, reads DTGVSQNPRHKITKRGQNVTFRCDPISEHNRLYWYRQTLGQGPEFLTYFQNEAQLEKSRLLSDRFSAERPKGSFSTLEIQRTEQGDSAMYLCASSSLGNTEAFFGQGTRLTVV.